This T cell receptor (beta chain) was retrieved from a study of cytomegalovirus exposure and HLA in healthy donors. Study overall: Of roughly 360 genotyped donors, roughly 81% grouped in the Caucasian-associated ancestry cluster. Whole-study findings and limits: Some 16,000 TCR beta sequences were associated with HLA alleles at 0.05 false discovery rate in a later analysis. Sequencing likely caused a cluster of highly shared sequence variants.

With 60 Vbeta and 13 Jbeta primers, the PCR was carried out. Sequenced by immunoSEQ multiplex PCR; TCRdb stores in-frame clones only, minus some. The profile shows some 140,000 clones, approximately 80% of them singletons. This clone turned up a few times. Its matching antigen is unknown. V was pared by 7 bases and J by 6 bases, with 9 bases of the junction left unmatched. Germline V gene data show CDR1 as MDHEN and CDR2 as SYDVKM. The CDR3 totals 15 residues. The V and J genes are TRBV28 and TRBJ1-2, with 12 bases identical to TRBD1. The sequence was obtained from a man aged 40-55 years in good health and CMV-seronegative. Sequencing was carried out using PBMCs. The CDR3 loop is CASKMPGTGGHGYTF. In DNA, the CDR3 is TGTGCCAGCAAAATGCCCGGGACAGGGGGCCATGGCTACACCTTC.